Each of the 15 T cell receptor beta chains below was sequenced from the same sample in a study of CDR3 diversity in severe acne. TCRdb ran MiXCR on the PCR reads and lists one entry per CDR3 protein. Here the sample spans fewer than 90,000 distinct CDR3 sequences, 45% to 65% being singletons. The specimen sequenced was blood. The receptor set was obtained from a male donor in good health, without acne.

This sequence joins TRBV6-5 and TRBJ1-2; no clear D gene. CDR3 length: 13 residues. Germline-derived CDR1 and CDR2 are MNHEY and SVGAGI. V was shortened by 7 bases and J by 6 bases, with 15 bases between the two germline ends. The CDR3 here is CASTRALEHGYTF. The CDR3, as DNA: TGTGCCAGCACCCGGGCCCTAGAGCATGGCTACACCTTC.

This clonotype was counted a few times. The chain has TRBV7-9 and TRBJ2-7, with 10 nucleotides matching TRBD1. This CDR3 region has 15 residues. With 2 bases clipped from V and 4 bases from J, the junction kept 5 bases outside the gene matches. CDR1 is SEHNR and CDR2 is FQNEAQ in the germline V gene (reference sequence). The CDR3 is CASSLPPGQGYEQYF. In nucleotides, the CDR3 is TGTGCCAGCAGCTTACCCCCGGGACAGGGGTACGAGCAGTACTTC.

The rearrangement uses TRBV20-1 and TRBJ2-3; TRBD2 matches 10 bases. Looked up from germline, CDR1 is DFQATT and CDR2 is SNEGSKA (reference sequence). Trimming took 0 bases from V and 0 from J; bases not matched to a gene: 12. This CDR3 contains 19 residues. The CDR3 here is CSARDRGASGRGSTDTQYF. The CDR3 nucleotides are TGCAGTGCTAGAGATCGGGGGGCTAGCGGGAGAGGCAGCACAGATACGCAGTATTTT.

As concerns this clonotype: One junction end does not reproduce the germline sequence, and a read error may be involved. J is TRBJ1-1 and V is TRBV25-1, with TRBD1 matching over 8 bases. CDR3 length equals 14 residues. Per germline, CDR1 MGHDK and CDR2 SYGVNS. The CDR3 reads CASSTHRGGGEALF. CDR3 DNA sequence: TGTGCCAGCAGTACGCACAGGGGGGGGGGTGAAGCTCTCTTT.

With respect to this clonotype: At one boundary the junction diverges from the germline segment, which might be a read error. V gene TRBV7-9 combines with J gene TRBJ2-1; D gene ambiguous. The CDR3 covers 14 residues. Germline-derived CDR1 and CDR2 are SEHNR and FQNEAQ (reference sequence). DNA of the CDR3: TGCGCCAGCAGCCAGCCCCTAAAGAATGGTGAGCAGTTCTTC. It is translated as CASSQPLKNGEQFF.

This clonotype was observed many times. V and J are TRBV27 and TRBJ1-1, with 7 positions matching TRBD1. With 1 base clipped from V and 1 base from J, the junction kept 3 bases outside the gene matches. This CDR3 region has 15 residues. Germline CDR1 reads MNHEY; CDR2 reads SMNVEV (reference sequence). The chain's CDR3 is CASSLWDSSNTEAFF. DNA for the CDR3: TGTGCCAGCAGTTTATGGGACAGCTCGAACACTGAAGCTTTCTTT.

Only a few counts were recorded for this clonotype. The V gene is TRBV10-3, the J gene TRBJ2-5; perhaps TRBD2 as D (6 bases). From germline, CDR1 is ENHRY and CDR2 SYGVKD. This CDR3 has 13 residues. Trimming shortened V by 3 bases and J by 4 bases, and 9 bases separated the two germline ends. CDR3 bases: TGTGCCATCAGTGATGGGACTGGAGAGACCCAGTACTTC. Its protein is CAISDGTGETQYF.

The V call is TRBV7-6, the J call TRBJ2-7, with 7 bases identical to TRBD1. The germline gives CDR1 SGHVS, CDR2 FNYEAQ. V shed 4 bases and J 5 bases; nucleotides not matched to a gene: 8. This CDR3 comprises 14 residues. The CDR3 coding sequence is TGTGCCAGCAGCTCCGACAGGGACGTGGACGAGCAGTACTTC. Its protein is CASSSDRDVDEQYF.

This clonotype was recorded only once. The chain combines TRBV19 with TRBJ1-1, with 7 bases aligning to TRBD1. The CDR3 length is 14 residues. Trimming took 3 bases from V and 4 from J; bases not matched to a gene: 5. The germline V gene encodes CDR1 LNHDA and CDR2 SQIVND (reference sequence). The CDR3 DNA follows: TGTGCCAGTAGTATCAGACAGGGTGGCACTGAAGCTTTCTTT. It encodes CASSIRQGGTEAFF.

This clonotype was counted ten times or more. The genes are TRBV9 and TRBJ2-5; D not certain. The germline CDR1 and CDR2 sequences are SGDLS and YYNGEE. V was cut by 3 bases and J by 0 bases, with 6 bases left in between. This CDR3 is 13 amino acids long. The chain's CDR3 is CASSGADQETQYF. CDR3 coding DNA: TGTGCCAGCAGCGGGGCAGACCAAGAGACCCAGTACTTC. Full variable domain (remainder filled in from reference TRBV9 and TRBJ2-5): DSGVTQTPKHLITATGQRVTLRCSPRSGDLSVYWYQQSLDQGLQFLIQYYNGEERAKGNILERFSAQQFPDLHSELNLSSLELGDSALYFCASSGADQETQYFGPGTRLLVL.

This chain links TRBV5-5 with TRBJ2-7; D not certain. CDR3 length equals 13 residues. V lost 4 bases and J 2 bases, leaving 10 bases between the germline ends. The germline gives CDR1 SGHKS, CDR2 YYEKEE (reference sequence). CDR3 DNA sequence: TGTGCCAGCAGCGGGTTCGCCCCCTACGAGCAGTACTTC. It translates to CASSGFAPYEQYF.

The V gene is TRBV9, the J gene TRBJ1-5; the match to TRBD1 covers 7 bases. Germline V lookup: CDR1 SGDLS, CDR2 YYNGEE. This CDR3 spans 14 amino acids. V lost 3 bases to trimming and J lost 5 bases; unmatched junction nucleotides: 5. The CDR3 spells CASSADRADQPQHF. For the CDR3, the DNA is TGTGCCAGCAGCGCCGACAGGGCTGATCAGCCCCAGCATTTT.

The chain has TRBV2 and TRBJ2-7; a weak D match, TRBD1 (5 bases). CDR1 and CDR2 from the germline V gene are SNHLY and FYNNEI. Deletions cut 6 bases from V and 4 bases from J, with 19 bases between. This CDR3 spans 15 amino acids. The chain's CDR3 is CASSFSLTDLYEQYF. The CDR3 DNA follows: TGTGCCAGCAGCTTTTCCCTGACAGACCTTTACGAGCAGTACTTC.

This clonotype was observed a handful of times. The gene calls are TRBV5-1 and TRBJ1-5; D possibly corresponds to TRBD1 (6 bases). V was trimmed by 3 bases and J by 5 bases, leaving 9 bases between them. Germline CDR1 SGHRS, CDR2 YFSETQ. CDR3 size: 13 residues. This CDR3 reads CASSSDRDQPQHF. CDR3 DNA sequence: TGCGCCAGCAGCTCGGACAGAGATCAGCCCCAGCATTTT.

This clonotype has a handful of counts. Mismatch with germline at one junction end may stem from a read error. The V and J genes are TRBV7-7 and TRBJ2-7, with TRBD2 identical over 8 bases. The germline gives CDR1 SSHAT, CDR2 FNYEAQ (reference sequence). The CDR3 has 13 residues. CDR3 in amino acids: CASSREGVGEQYF. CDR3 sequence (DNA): TGTGCTAGCAGCCGGGAGGGGGTCGGCGAGCAGTACTTC.